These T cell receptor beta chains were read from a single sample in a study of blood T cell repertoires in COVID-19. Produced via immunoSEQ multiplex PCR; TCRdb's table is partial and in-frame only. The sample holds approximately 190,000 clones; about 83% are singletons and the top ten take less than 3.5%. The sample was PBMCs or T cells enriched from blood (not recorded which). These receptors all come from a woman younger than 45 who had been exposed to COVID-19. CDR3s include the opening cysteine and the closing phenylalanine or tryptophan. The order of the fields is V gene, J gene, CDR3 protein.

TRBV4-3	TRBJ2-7	CASSGIGTSGLEQYF
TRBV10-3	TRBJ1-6	CAISGTGRAQSPLHF
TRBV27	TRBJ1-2	CASSPTGTVYGYTF
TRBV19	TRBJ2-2	CASSIQGVNTGELFF
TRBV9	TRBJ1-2	CASSSGRAVGYTF
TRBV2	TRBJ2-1	CASSEAPGVDNEQFF
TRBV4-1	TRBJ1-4	CASSWDSPEGKLFF
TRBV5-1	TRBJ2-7	CASSFSPGVTYEQYF
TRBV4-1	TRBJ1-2	CASSQAHHGGSGGYTF
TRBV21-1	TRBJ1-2	CASSNNSGQYNGYTF
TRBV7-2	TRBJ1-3	CASRDTSTGNTIYF
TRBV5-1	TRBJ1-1	CASSLTGTEAFF
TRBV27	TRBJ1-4	CASRSAPQGGGEKLFF
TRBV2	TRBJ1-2	CASTEPQGDRGLRGYTF
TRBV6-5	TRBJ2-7	CASTRAPQAAVEYF
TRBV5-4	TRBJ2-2	CASSLVNPNTGELFF
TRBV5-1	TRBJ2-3	CASSLSGRATDTQYF
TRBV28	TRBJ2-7	CASRQETGEYEQYF
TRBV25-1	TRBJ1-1	CASSGTTEAFF
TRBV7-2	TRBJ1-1	CASSPRAGAIEAFF
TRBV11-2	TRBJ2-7	CASRSLAGGPYEQYF
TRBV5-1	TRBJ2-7	CASSFGQASSYEQYF
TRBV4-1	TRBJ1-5	CASSHDRAGQPQHF
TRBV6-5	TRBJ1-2	CASGPPGGRDYGYTF
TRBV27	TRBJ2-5	CASSLGQGPAGTQYF
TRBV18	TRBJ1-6	CASSPTGVNSPLHF
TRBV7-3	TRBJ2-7	CASSLNIVSGGYEQYF
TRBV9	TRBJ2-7	CASSVTGGRVLEQYF
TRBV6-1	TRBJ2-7	CASSEALGTANRNHYF
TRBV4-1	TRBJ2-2	CASSPLGQGNTGELFF
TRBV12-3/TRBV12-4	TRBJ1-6	CASKGNSPLHF
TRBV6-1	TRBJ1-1	CASSEDSKDFF
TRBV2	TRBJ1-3	CASKPAAGARGNTIYF
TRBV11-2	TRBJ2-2	CASSSPDGGNTGELFF
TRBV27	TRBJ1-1	CASRNDRGEAFF
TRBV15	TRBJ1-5	CATRDIRLASQPQHF
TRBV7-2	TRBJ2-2	CASSLDGGLVRTGELFF
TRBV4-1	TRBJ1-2	CASSQETRWPGENYGYTF